This T cell receptor (beta chain) was observed in a study of T-cell reconstitution after alpha-beta-depleted transplantation in children. This clonotype was recorded many times. Its target is not known. Unique molecular identifiers were built into the TCRbeta library. TCRdb re-analysed the PCR reads in MiXCR, keeping a single row per CDR3 protein. The sample consists of around 440,000 distinct CDR3 sequences, 10% to 13% of them appearing once. The V gene's germline CDR1 is SGHDN and CDR2 FVKESK. The germline V and J ends were trimmed by 0 bases and 4 bases, with 9 bases remaining between them. The CDR3 spans 14 residues. Findings and caveats of the study: Newly produced T cells mostly provided counts and TCRbeta diversity after one year, as hyperexpanded clones declined.

This receptor was identified in a child aged 2 to 9 with inherited bone marrow failure, due to receive a stem cell transplant. V usage is TRBV14 and J usage is TRBJ2-5; D uncertain. The sequencing here drew on PBMCs, taken before TCRalphabeta/CD19-depleted stem cell transplant. The CDR3 sequence is CASSQDRERETQYF. The CDR3 nucleotides are TGTGCCAGCAGCCAAGATCGCGAGAGAGAGACCCAGTACTTC.